The clone carrying this T cell receptor beta chain was found once. While infection was still active, Seattle patients were enrolled and then followed longitudinally. The length of the CDR3 is 16 residues. Germline CDR1 is MNHNY and CDR2 is SVGAGI (reference sequence). The V and J ends lost 6 bases and 1 base, in that order; junction bases with no gene match: 6. In the original analysis: Estimated nucleated cell counts came from reference gene primer amplification. Produced via immunoSEQ multiplex PCR; TCRdb's table is partial and in-frame only. The V and J calls and the clone size are those of that table, but D and trimming were determined from the DNA. The data contain about 100,000 clones, 80% to 95% of them singletons. This record comes from a study of blood T cell repertoires in COVID-19. Whole-study context: The United States, Italy and Spain provided the acute and convalescent COVID-19 samples. The cDNA or gDNA used as material had been derived from T cells, B-cell-depleted T cells, or PBMCs.

V usage is TRBV6-6 and J usage is TRBJ2-3; TRBD2 matches 11 bases. The receptor was isolated from a woman aged 45 to 65 with COVID-19, enrolled during active disease. Sequencing was carried out using peripheral blood. CDR3 sequence: CASRVAGGGGTDTQYF. The CDR3 coding sequence is TGTGCCAGCAGGGTAGCGGGGGGGGGTGGCACAGATACGCAGTATTTT.